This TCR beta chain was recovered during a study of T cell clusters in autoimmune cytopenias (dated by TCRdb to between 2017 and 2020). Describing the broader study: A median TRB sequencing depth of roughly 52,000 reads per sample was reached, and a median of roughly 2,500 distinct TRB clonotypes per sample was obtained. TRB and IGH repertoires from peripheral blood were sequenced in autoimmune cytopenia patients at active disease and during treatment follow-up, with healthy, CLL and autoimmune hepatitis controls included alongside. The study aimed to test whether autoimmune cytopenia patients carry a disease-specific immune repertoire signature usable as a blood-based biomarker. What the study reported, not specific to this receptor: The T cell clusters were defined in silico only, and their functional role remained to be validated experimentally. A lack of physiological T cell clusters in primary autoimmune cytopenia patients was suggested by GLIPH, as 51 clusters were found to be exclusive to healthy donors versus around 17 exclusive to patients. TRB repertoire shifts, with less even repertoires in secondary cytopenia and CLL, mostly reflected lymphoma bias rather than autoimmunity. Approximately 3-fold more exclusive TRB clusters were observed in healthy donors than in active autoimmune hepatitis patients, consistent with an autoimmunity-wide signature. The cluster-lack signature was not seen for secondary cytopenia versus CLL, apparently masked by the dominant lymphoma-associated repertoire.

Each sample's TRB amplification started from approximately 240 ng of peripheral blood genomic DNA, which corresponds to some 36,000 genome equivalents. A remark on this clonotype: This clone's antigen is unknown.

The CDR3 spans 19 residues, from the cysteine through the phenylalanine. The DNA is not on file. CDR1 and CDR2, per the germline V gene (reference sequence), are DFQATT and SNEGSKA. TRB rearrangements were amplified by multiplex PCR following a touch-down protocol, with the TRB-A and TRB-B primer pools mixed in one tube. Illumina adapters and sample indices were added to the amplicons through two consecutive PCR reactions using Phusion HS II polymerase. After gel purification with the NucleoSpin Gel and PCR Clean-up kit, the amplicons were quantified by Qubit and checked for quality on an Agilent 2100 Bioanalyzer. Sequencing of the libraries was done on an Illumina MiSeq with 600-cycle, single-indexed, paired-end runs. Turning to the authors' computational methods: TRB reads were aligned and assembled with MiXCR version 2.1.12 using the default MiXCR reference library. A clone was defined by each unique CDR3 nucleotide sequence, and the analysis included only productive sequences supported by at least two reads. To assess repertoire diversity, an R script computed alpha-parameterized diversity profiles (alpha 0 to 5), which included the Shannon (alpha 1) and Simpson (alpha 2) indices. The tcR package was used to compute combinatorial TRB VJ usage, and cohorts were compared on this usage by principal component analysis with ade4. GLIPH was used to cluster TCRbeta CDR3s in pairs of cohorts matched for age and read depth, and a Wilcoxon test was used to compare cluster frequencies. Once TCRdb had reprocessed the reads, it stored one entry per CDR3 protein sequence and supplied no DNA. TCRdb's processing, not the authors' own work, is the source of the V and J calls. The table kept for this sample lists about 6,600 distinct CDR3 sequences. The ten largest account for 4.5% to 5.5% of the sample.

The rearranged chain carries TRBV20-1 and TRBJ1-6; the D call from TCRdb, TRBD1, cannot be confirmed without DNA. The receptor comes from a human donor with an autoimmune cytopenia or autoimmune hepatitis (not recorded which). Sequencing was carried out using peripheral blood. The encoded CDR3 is CSAREAGQMRDSYNSPLHF.